The source of this T cell receptor (beta chain) is a study of OX40 agonist ivuxolimab in advanced cancers. Overall study: Patients undergoing dose escalation presented with hepatocellular carcinoma, melanoma, renal cell or head and neck cancer.

Study-level findings and limits: Low normalized T-cell clonal expansion was additionally recorded for some nonresponders. Among expanded peripheral T cells, antigen specificity went undetermined. In general, CD8+ T cells held more expanded clones than CD4+ did, on average.

TCRdb's copy holds only in-frame clones and misses some; the assay was immunoSEQ multiplex PCR. The top ten clones hold 0.9% to 1.2% of a sample with 71,000 or so clones, about 88% of them seen once. About this clone itself: The antigen is not known. Other DNA sequences of this sample code for an identical CDR3.

Germline CDR1 SGHRS, CDR2 YFSETQ. The CDR3 runs to 14 residues. Between the trimmed V and J ends, which lost 0 bases and 6 bases, there was a span of 10 bases. This TCR was recovered from an adult with an advanced solid tumor such as melanoma, head and neck, liver or kidney cancer. The V call is TRBV5-1, the J call TRBJ2-1; no clear D. The material sequenced was CD4+ or CD8+ T cells sorted from blood, taken in a trial of the OX40 agonist ivuxolimab. CDR3 region: CASSLAPGSNEQFF. The CDR3 bases are TGCGCCAGCAGCTTGGCCCCGGGTTCCAATGAGCAGTTCTTC.